Presented here are 16 T cell receptor beta chains from one specimen sequenced in a study of technical replicates of blood from several donors. Profiled with immunoSEQ multiplex PCR; TCRdb holds only in-frame clones, not every one. Among 65,000 to 85,000 clones, roughly 94% were seen once, and the ten largest hold 0.3% to 0.45%. The specimen sequenced was T cells isolated from PBMCs. These receptors originate from a human donor in good health.

This clone was counted once. This chain connects TRBV10-1 to TRBJ2-2; TRBD2 matches at 10 bases. CDR1 and CDR2 (germline): WNHNN, SYGVQD (reference sequence). CDR3 length equals 20 residues. The trim removed 4 bases at V and 4 bases at J, leaving 18 bases unmatched. The CDR3 DNA sequence: TGCGCCAGCAGTGTTAGTTGGCTAGCGGGAGCCAACGGGGGCACCGGGGAGCTGTTTTTT. The encoded protein is CASSVSWLAGANGGTGELFF.

V is TRBV19 and J is TRBJ1-2; D remains ambiguous. The germline V gene encodes CDR1 LNHDA and CDR2 SQIVND (reference sequence). The CDR3 is 16 residues long. Trimming pared 4 bases from V and 2 bases from J, leaving 17 bases between. This CDR3 is CASSTYSLSVNYGYTF. In nucleotides, the CDR3 is TGTGCCAGTAGTACATATAGCCTGTCGGTCAACTATGGCTACACCTTC. The full variable domain, with the rest looked up from reference TRBV19 and TRBJ1-2, is DGGITQSPKYLFRKEGQNVTLSCEQNLNHDAMYWYRQDPGQGLRLIYYSQIVNDFQKGDIAEGYSVSREKKESFPLTVTSAQKNPTAFYLCASSTYSLSVNYGYTFGSGTRLTVV.

The gene calls are TRBV27 and TRBJ2-1; a weak D match, TRBD2 (6 bases). The germline gives CDR1 MNHEY, CDR2 SMNVEV (reference sequence). V was trimmed by 5 bases and J by 1 base, leaving 12 bases between them. The CDR3 contains 15 residues. In nucleotides, the CDR3 is TGTGCCAGCAGTATCAGCGGGCGGTCCTACAATGAGCAGTTCTTC. It yields the protein CASSISGRSYNEQFF.

CDR3 sequence reads: CASSYSQNRDTQYF. CDR3 sequence (DNA): TGTGCCAGCAGTTACTCACAGAACCGGGATACGCAGTATTTT. This chain uses TRBV6-5 with TRBJ2-3, with D unresolved. Trimming stripped 0 bases from V and 6 bases from J, with 10 bases between. There are 14 residues in the CDR3. Germline V CDR1 and CDR2: MNHEY, SVGAGI.

The chain is built from TRBV2 and TRBJ2-2, with a possible D match to TRBD2 (5 bases). Trimming stripped 5 bases from V and 0 bases from J, with 10 bases between. Germline CDR1 SNHLY, CDR2 FYNNEI. This CDR3 comprises 15 residues. DNA for the CDR3: TGTGCCAGCAGTATATCACTAGCGAACACCGGGGAGCTGTTTTTT. This codes for CASSISLANTGELFF.

This clone was seen only once. This chain links TRBV7-3 with TRBJ2-5; 12 nucleotides agree with TRBD1. The CDR3 sequence is 19 residues long. Germline V lookup: CDR1 SGHTA, CDR2 FQGTGA. The ends lost 4 bases at V and 5 bases at J; junction bases unmatched: 17. DNA for the CDR3: TGTGCCAGCAGCTCCAATCCACCCGGGACAGGGGGCTCGCGTGAGACCCAGTACTTC. Translated: CASSSNPPGTGGSRETQYF.

The chain employs TRBV19 and TRBJ1-5; D unclear. The V end was cut by 0 bases, the J end by 5 bases, with 11 bases between. The CDR3 has 15 residues. The V gene's germline CDR1 is LNHDA and CDR2 SQIVND (reference sequence). CDR3 nucleotides: TGTGCCAGTAGTATAGAATCAGACTCTGATCAGCCCCAGCATTTT. Its translation: CASSIESDSDQPQHF.

The rearrangement links TRBV27 to TRBJ2-1; 10 bases fit TRBD2. Trimming at V came to 4 bases and at J to 8 bases, leaving 8 bases not matched to a gene. CDR1 and CDR2 from the germline V gene are MNHEY and SMNVEV (reference sequence). The CDR3 loop spans 15 amino acids. Here the CDR3 DNA reads TGTGCCAGCAGTTACAGCGGGAGGGGAAACGATGAGCAGTTCTTC. It is translated as CASSYSGRGNDEQFF.

V gene TRBV4-2 combines with J gene TRBJ2-2; the match to TRBD2 covers 12 bases. Unmatched junction bases numbered 5, after V lost 2 bases and J lost 1 base. The V gene's germline CDR1 is LGHNA and CDR2 YNFKEQ. The CDR3 has 18 amino acids. The CDR3 DNA sequence: TGTGCCAGCAGCCAACTAACTAGCGGGAGGCTGAACACCGGGGAGCTGTTTTTT. Protein product: CASSQLTSGRLNTGELFF.

The count of this clone is one. The rearrangement uses TRBV9 and TRBJ2-2; 11 bases agree with TRBD2. CDR3 length: 17 amino acids. Germline CDR1 SGDLS, CDR2 YYNGEE. V lost 4 bases, J lost 3 bases, and 8 bases stayed unmatched. The CDR3 bases are TGTGCCAGCAGCACTAGCGGGAGTAAGGGGGACACCGGGGAGCTGTTTTTT. Translated: CASSTSGSKGDTGELFF.

This chain uses TRBV20-1 with TRBJ2-3; D is unresolved. CDR1 and CDR2 (germline): DFQATT, SNEGSKA (reference sequence). Trimming pared 5 bases from V and 2 bases from J, leaving 5 bases between. The CDR3 loop spans 11 amino acids. The CDR3 coding sequence is TGCAGTGCTCCTTACACAGATACGCAGTATTTT. Translated, it gives CSAPYTDTQYF.

The J gene is TRBJ2-7, the V gene TRBV6-5; 7 bases map to TRBD1. J was trimmed by 3 bases and V by 10 bases; bases with no gene match: 9. The CDR3 spans 13 residues. CDR1 and CDR2 (germline): MNHEY, SVGAGI. CDR3 protein: CATFSTGNYEQYF. The DNA of the CDR3 is TGTGCCACCTTCTCGACAGGGAACTACGAGCAGTACTTC.

The CDR3 here is CASSPPKQGAYEQYF. In DNA, the CDR3 is TGTGCCAGCTCACCACCGAAACAGGGAGCGTACGAGCAGTACTTC. The chain is built from TRBV18 and TRBJ2-7; D is perhaps TRBD1 (6 bases). The germline gives CDR1 KGHSH, CDR2 LQKENI. The CDR3 covers 15 residues. Trimming stripped 0 bases from V and 4 bases from J, with 13 bases between.

The V and J genes are TRBV7-2 and TRBJ2-7; 7 bases match TRBD2. This CDR3 is built from 17 residues. With 4 bases clipped from V and 1 base from J, the junction kept 13 bases outside the gene matches. Germline V gives CDR1 SGHTA, CDR2 FQGNSA. CDR3 coding DNA: TGTGCCAGCAGCTCCTGGGACGGCGGGAGTTTTTCCTACGAGCAGTACTTC. It yields the protein CASSSWDGGSFSYEQYF.

CDR3 DNA sequence: TGTGCCAGCAGCCAAGCCGCGGCCCAAGAGACCCAGTACTTC. This gives the protein CASSQAAAQETQYF. The rearrangement links TRBV7-9 to TRBJ2-5; D gene ambiguous. Per the germline V gene, CDR1 is SEHNR and CDR2 is FQNEAQ (reference sequence). V dropped 5 bases and J dropped 1 base, with 11 bases sitting between them. This CDR3 is 14 amino acids long.

The sample holds a few counts of this clone. This chain connects TRBV4-1 to TRBJ2-2; unclear D gene. This CDR3 comprises 15 residues. Germline lookup yields CDR1 MGHRA and CDR2 YSYEKL. Trimming removed 1 base from V and 6 bases from J, with 12 bases in between. The CDR3 protein is CASSQGWAPPGELFF. The CDR3 bases are TGCGCCAGCAGCCAAGGATGGGCTCCACCCGGGGAGCTGTTTTTT.